This T cell receptor (beta chain) was captured by sequencing in a study of blood T cell repertoires in COVID-19. The data were produced by immunoSEQ multiplex PCR, yet TCRdb's version contains in-frame clones alone and is incomplete. This table has 350,000 to 400,000 clones, around 90% appearing once. The receptor was derived from a woman under 40 with COVID-19, enrolled during active disease. The sequenced material came from peripheral blood.

The chain's CDR3 is CASSHRPDRENSPLHF. CDR3 in DNA: TGTGCCAGCAGCCACCGCCCAGACAGGGAAAATTCACCCCTCCACTTT. The rearrangement links TRBV11-2 to TRBJ1-6; TRBD1 agrees at 7 bases. Germline V gene data show CDR1 as SGHAT and CDR2 as FQNNGV. The CDR3 spans 16 residues. J gave up 7 bases and V 5 bases, and 11 bases lay outside the gene matches.